These 27 T cell receptor beta chains share one sample of origin, sequenced in a study of cytomegalovirus exposure and HLA in healthy donors. The PCR made use of 60 Vbeta and 13 Jbeta primers. Assay: immunoSEQ multiplex PCR; the TCRdb copy retains only in-frame clones and omits some. The sample shows around 190,000 clones, around 77% of them seen only once. The sample consisted of PBMCs. Source of these receptors: a woman younger than 45 in good health and CMV-seronegative.

This clone occurred a few times. The chain couples TRBV5-4 to TRBJ2-3, with D unresolved. V dropped 0 bases and J dropped 3 bases, with 5 bases sitting between them. Germline-derived CDR1 and CDR2 are SGHNT and YYREEE (reference sequence). The CDR3 runs 13 residues. The CDR3 nucleotides read TGTGCCAGCAGCTTGGAACTGACAGATACGCAGTATTTT. Protein product: CASSLELTDTQYF.

V and J are TRBV19 and TRBJ1-5; D might be TRBD1 (6 bases). CDR3 size: 14 residues. From germline, CDR1 is LNHDA and CDR2 SQIVND (reference sequence). The germline V and J ends were trimmed by 3 bases and 6 bases, with 12 bases remaining between them. In DNA form, the CDR3 reads TGTGCCAGTAGTATCAGGGGCAGGGGTCAGCCCCAGCATTTT. Protein sequence: CASSIRGRGQPQHF.

As for this clone: The junction shows a germline mismatch at one end, possibly a read error. The V gene is TRBV5-1, the J gene TRBJ1-2, with TRBD1 identical over 8 bases. CDR1 and CDR2 (germline): SGHRS, YFSETQ. The CDR3 is 14 amino acids. The CDR3 DNA is TGCGCCAGCAGCTTGGGGGACAGGACGGATGGCTACCCCTTC. Translated: CASSLGDRTDGYPF.

The J gene is TRBJ2-1, the V gene TRBV14, with D perhaps TRBD1 (5 bases). The V gene's germline CDR1 is SGHDN and CDR2 FVKESK. The CDR3 is 14 residues long. V lost 5 bases and J lost 4, with 12 bases in between. The CDR3 DNA follows: TGTGCCAGCAGCTCAGGGTTAAGGTACAATGAGCAGTTCTTC. Translation: CASSSGLRYNEQFF.

The sample holds a few counts of this clone. V and J are TRBV19 and TRBJ2-3; D might be TRBD2 (5 bases). Trimming pared 5 bases from V and 7 bases from J, leaving 7 bases between. The CDR3 spans 11 residues. Germline V CDR1 and CDR2: LNHDA, SQIVND (reference sequence). The CDR3 loop reads CASSPGNTQYF. CDR3 coding DNA: TGTGCCAGTAGTCCGGGGAATACGCAGTATTTT. Full variable domain (rest looked up from reference TRBV19 and TRBJ2-3): DGGITQSPKYLFRKEGQNVTLSCEQNLNHDAMYWYRQDPGQGLRLIYYSQIVNDFQKGDIAEGYSVSREKKESFPLTVTSAQKNPTAFYLCASSPGNTQYFGPGTRLTVL.

This sequence joins TRBV5-1 and TRBJ1-2, with 7 bases that match TRBD1. The length of the CDR3 is 18 residues. Germline V gene sequence: CDR1 SGHRS, CDR2 YFSETQ. Trimming removed 4 bases from V and 7 bases from J; junction bases left unmatched: 22. CDR3 region: CASSPSPDRAFGSGGYTF. CDR3 sequence (DNA): TGCGCCAGCAGCCCCAGTCCTGACAGGGCCTTCGGGTCGGGTGGCTACACCTTC.

Only one count was recorded for this clone. The genes are TRBV5-1 and TRBJ1-1, with 7 bases identical to TRBD1. V shed 5 bases, J shed 1 base, and the junction held 11 bases outside the gene matches. The CDR3 runs 16 residues. Germline V gives CDR1 SGHRS, CDR2 YFSETQ. The CDR3 DNA sequence: TGCGCCAGCAGTCCTTACCCGACAGGGCCGAACACTGAAGCTTTCTTT. Its translation: CASSPYPTGPNTEAFF.

The rearrangement uses TRBV6-4 and TRBJ1-4; TRBD1 aligns across 8 bases. Germline-derived CDR1 and CDR2 are MRHNA and SNTAGT. The CDR3 has 16 amino acids. The V gene end was trimmed by 0 bases and the J gene end by 8 bases; junction bases not matched to a gene: 8. The CDR3 sequence is CASSDSYSTGDEKLFF. Here the CDR3 DNA reads TGTGCCAGCAGTGACTCGTATTCGACAGGGGACGAAAAACTGTTTTTT.

This clone was seen more than once but under ten times. The chain uses TRBV18 and TRBJ1-2, with 8 positions matching TRBD1. J lost 3 bases, V lost 9 bases, and 12 bases had no gene match. Germline V gene sequence: CDR1 KGHSH, CDR2 LQKENI. The CDR3 spans 15 residues. CDR3 residues: CASVPATGADYGYTF. CDR3 coding DNA: TGTGCCAGTGTCCCGGCGACAGGGGCGGACTATGGCTACACCTTC. Complete variable domain (other parts from reference TRBV18 and TRBJ1-2): NAGVMQNPRHLVRRRGQEARLRCSPMKGHSHVYWYRQLPEEGLKFMVYLQKENIIDESGMPKERFSAEFPKEGPSILRIQQVVRGDSAAYFCASVPATGADYGYTFGSGTRLTVV.

This clone turned up a few times. This chain uses TRBV7-9 with TRBJ1-1; possibly TRBD1 for D (5 bases). Trimming took off 5 bases at V and 7 bases at J, with 11 bases between the two ends. CDR1 and CDR2 from the germline V gene are SEHNR and FQNEAQ (reference sequence). The CDR3 length is 12 residues. CDR3 coding DNA: TGTGCCAGCAGCCCCGGGACTTTTGAAGCTTTCTTT. Protein product: CASSPGTFEAFF.

The CDR3 bases are TGTGCCATCAGTGATCAATGGACAGGGGAAGCTTTCTTT. Translated: CAISDQWTGEAFF. J is TRBJ1-1 and V is TRBV10-3; TRBD1 matches at 8 bases. The CDR3 contains 13 residues. Looked up from germline, CDR1 is ENHRY and CDR2 is SYGVKD. The V gene end was trimmed by 3 bases and the J gene end by 8 bases; junction bases not matched to a gene: 5.

The V and J genes are TRBV30 and TRBJ2-1, with unresolved D. Germline CDR1 and CDR2: GTSNPN and SVGIG (reference sequence). This CDR3 region has 14 residues. The V and J ends lost 2 bases and 8 bases respectively, with 16 bases between them. CDR3 sequence: CAWSTQNSRDEQFF. CDR3 coding DNA: TGTGCCTGGAGTACACAAAATTCTCGGGATGAGCAGTTCTTC.

This clone was seen a handful of times. The junction departs from the called germline gene at one end, perhaps through a read error. The rearrangement uses TRBV6-4 and TRBJ1-2, with D possibly TRBD1 on 6 matching bases. The CDR3 contains 13 residues. From germline, CDR1 is MRHNA and CDR2 SNTAGT. CDR3 loop: CASSAQGNYGYPF. DNA of the CDR3: TGTGCCAGCAGCGCACAGGGAAACTATGGCTACCCCTTC.

The chain couples TRBV5-1 to TRBJ2-7; D remains ambiguous. The CDR3 loop spans 14 amino acids. The germline V and J ends were trimmed by 0 bases and 0 bases, with 7 bases remaining between them. CDR1 SGHRS and CDR2 YFSETQ come from the germline V gene. CDR3 region: CASSLASSSYEQYF. CDR3 sequence (DNA): TGCGCCAGCAGCTTGGCCTCGAGCTCCTACGAGCAGTACTTC.

The rearrangement uses TRBV5-4 and TRBJ2-5; 10 bases agree with TRBD2. The CDR3 has 15 residues. Germline V lookup: CDR1 SGHNT, CDR2 YYREEE (reference sequence). Trimming at V came to 3 bases and at J to 1 base, leaving 3 bases not matched to a gene. The CDR3 sequence: CASSSASGGQETQYF. In DNA form, the CDR3 reads TGTGCCAGCAGCTCCGCTAGCGGGGGCCAAGAGACCCAGTACTTC.

The chain recombines TRBV7-9 with TRBJ2-3; 7 bases match TRBD1. V shed 5 bases, J shed 0 bases, and the junction held 5 bases outside the gene matches. Germline values: CDR1 SEHNR, CDR2 FQNEAQ (reference sequence). This CDR3 contains 15 residues. CDR3 in amino acids: CASSLGQASTDTQYF. The CDR3 DNA reads as TGTGCCAGCAGCCTCGGACAGGCTAGCACAGATACGCAGTATTTT.

The chain links TRBV5-1 to TRBJ2-7, with TRBD1 as a possible D gene (5 bases). V was clipped by 4 bases and J by 4 bases, with 15 bases between them. This CDR3 has 14 amino acids. Germline V gives CDR1 SGHRS, CDR2 YFSETQ. CDR3 protein: CASSADAGSYEQYF. In DNA form, the CDR3 reads TGCGCCAGCAGCGCCGATGCAGGGTCGTACGAGCAGTACTTC. The full variable domain, with the rest looked up from reference TRBV5-1 and TRBJ2-7, is KAGVTQTPRYLIKTRGQQVTLSCSPISGHRSVSWYQQTPGQGLQFLFEYFSETQRNKGNFPGRFSGRQFSNSRSEMNVSTLELGDSALYLCASSADAGSYEQYFGPGTRLTVT.

The chain joins TRBV29-1 to TRBJ2-2, with a tentative D call TRBD1 (6 bases). Between the trimmed V and J ends, which lost 4 bases and 1 base, there was a span of 10 bases. This CDR3 has 14 residues. The germline V gene encodes CDR1 SQVTM and CDR2 ANQGSEA. DNA for the CDR3: TGCAGCGTTGGAGGACAGAGGAACACCGGGGAGCTGTTTTTT. Its translation is CSVGGQRNTGELFF.

CDR3 residues: CASHPGRREGTNIQYF. The CDR3 nucleotides read TGTGCCAGCCACCCCGGGAGGAGGGAGGGAACCAACATTCAGTACTTC. The chain recombines TRBV28 with TRBJ2-4; 7 nucleotides line up with TRBD2. V was clipped by 8 bases and J by 7 bases; unmatched bases: 17. CDR1 is MDHEN, CDR2 SYDVKM, per germline. This CDR3 is built from 16 residues.

The chain links TRBV7-3 to TRBJ1-1, with D perhaps matching TRBD1 (5 bases). This CDR3 spans 15 amino acids. The germline CDR1 and CDR2 sequences are SGHTA and FQGTGA. Trimming stripped 1 base from V and 0 bases from J, with 9 bases between. CDR3 amino acids: CASSLNPTVNTEAFF. The CDR3 DNA reads as TGTGCCAGCAGCTTAAACCCGACAGTGAACACTGAAGCTTTCTTT. Drawing the rest from reference TRBV7-3 and TRBJ1-1, the complete variable domain is GAGVSQTPSNKVTEKGKYVELRCDPISGHTALYWYRQSLGQGPEFLIYFQGTGAADDSGLPNDRFFAVRPEGSVSTLKIQRTERGDSAVYLCASSLNPTVNTEAFFGQGTRLTVV.

This chain uses TRBV27 with TRBJ2-5; 7 bases are a match to TRBD1. Per germline, CDR1 MNHEY and CDR2 SMNVEV (reference sequence). This CDR3 is built from 13 residues. The V and J ends lost 3 bases and 11 bases, in that order; junction bases with no gene match: 9. CDR3 DNA sequence: TGTGCCAGCAGTTTTTGGCAGGGGGTTGAGCAGTACTTC. It yields the protein CASSFWQGVEQYF.

The CDR3 coding sequence is TGTGCCACCCGGCCCCAGAAGCGGGAGGAGGCGAATGAGCAGTTCTTC. Its protein is CATRPQKREEANEQFF. The V call is TRBV10-3, the J call TRBJ2-1; TRBD2 agrees at 9 bases. With V trimmed by 10 bases and J by 7 bases, 17 bases remained unmatched. This CDR3 region has 16 residues. Per the germline V gene, CDR1 is ENHRY and CDR2 is SYGVKD.

A few counts support this clone. This chain joins TRBV7-6 and TRBJ2-5, with 12 nucleotides matching TRBD2. Germline V CDR1 and CDR2: SGHVS, FNYEAQ. V lost 0 bases and J lost 3; bases outside the gene matches: 11. CDR3 length: 19 residues. The CDR3 DNA is TGTGCCAGCAGCTTAGCGGGATCTAGCGGGGGGGCCGGGGAAGAGACCCAGTACTTC. This encodes CASSLAGSSGGAGEETQYF.

The chain combines TRBV7-2 with TRBJ1-2; perhaps TRBD1 as D (6 bases). CDR3 size: 14 residues. The ends were cut back, 3 bases at V and 6 bases at J, with 14 bases in the middle. In germline, CDR1 is SGHTA, CDR2 FQGNSA. The CDR3 is CASSLHGGVNGYTF. CDR3 nucleotides: TGTGCCAGCAGCTTGCATGGGGGCGTAAATGGCTACACCTTC.

J is TRBJ1-1 and V is TRBV27; a possible D gene is TRBD1 (6 bases). CDR1 MNHEY and CDR2 SMNVEV come from the germline V gene (reference sequence). V lost 2 bases, J lost 1 base, and 14 bases lay in between. There are 16 residues in the CDR3. Here the CDR3 DNA reads TGTGCCAGCAGTTTAATCAGGGGTGGGGCGAACACTGAAGCTTTCTTT. The encoded protein is CASSLIRGGANTEAFF.

This rearrangement joins TRBV7-9 to TRBJ1-1; 7 positions match TRBD1. CDR3 length: 15 amino acids. V shed 5 bases and J 6 bases; nucleotides not matched to a gene: 12. In germline, CDR1 is SEHNR, CDR2 FQNEAQ (reference sequence). CDR3 region: CASSPSGTVQSEAFF. The CDR3, as DNA: TGTGCCAGCAGCCCCAGTGGGACAGTCCAATCTGAAGCTTTCTTT.

As DNA, the CDR3 is TGTGCCAGCAGCTCCCCCGGGGACAGTAGATATAATTCACCCCTCCACTTT. Translating it yields CASSSPGDSRYNSPLHF. The V gene is TRBV5-4, the J gene TRBJ1-6, with 7 bases that match TRBD1. This CDR3 is built from 17 residues. CDR1 SGHNT and CDR2 YYREEE come from the germline V gene (reference sequence). J was trimmed by 4 bases and V by 3 bases; bases with no gene match: 10.